This T cell receptor beta chain was identified during a study of shared clonotypes between healthy human individuals. Naive CD8 cells were CD45RO-negative, positively selected for CCR7, excluding terminally differentiated effector memory CD45RA+ cells. There were only Caucasian adults among the donors, and all lived in Nashville, Tennessee. As concerns this clone: No antigen is known for it.

Assay: immunoSEQ multiplex PCR; the TCRdb copy retains only in-frame clones and omits some. Of around 2,000,000 clones listed, about 92% were seen once; the top ten hold under 2%. CDR1 is SGDLS, CDR2 YYNGEE, per germline. Trimming left V 1 base short and J 0 bases short, with 11 bases between. The CDR3 is made up of 15 amino acids. Findings of the study overall: Sampling included only blood; tissue repertoires likely differ.

This clonotype was sampled from a young man in good health. Some clones in this sample may be carry-over from other donors' samples. Material for sequencing was naive CD8+ T cells from PBMCs. The gene calls are TRBV9 and TRBJ2-7; maybe TRBD2 (5 bases). This CDR3 reads CASSVTPGDSYEQYF. Here the CDR3 DNA reads TGTGCCAGCAGCGTAACGCCCGGGGACTCCTACGAGCAGTACTTC.